The 2 T cell receptor beta chains below were found in one sample sequenced in a study of blood T cells in healthy people across ages. Using a J-beta primer mix together with a sample-barcoded 5' primer, a second PCR was run for roughly 7 to 11 cycles. TCRdb reanalysed the 5' RACE reads using MiXCR and keeps one entry per CDR3 protein. The table records about 1.6 million distinct CDR3 sequences, almost 35% of them present only once. The sequenced material came from blood. These TCRs come from a woman aged 30 to 39 in good health.

In this sample, this clonotype turned up a few times. The rearrangement joins TRBV7-8 to TRBJ2-1; D gene uncertain. Trimming removed 1 base at V and 3 bases at J, with 10 bases between. The CDR3 extends over 15 amino acids. Per germline, CDR1 SGHVS and CDR2 FQNEAQ. Here the CDR3 reads CASSLVAVRYNEQFF. The CDR3 bases are TGTGCCAGCAGCTTAGTGGCTGTCCGCTACAATGAGCAGTTCTTC.

This clonotype has only a few counts. V and J are TRBV29-1 and TRBJ1-2, with D hard to call. Germline V gives CDR1 SQVTM, CDR2 ANQGSEA. Trimming took 3 bases from V and 1 from J, leaving 6 bases between them. This CDR3 is built from 12 residues. The CDR3 bases are TGCAGCGTTGAGAGCTTTAACTATGGCTACACCTTC. It encodes CSVESFNYGYTF.